Reported below is one T cell receptor beta chain. The entry originates in a study of T cell responses to AZD1222 COVID-19 vaccine. The assay was immunoSEQ multiplex PCR, and TCRdb's table has in-frame clones only and misses some. Here the sample spans approximately 150,000 clones, about 89% being singletons. V shed 4 bases, J shed 6 bases, and the junction held 7 bases outside the gene matches. The CDR3 length is 14 residues. CDR1 SGHVS and CDR2 FNYEAQ come from the germline V gene. The chain recombines TRBV7-6 with TRBJ2-7; 9 bases are shared with TRBD1. The receptor was derived from an adult in good health. The sample consisted of peripheral blood, taken on day 0 of AZD1222 vaccination. CDR3 sequence reads: CASSSGTGLVEQYF. CDR3 nucleotides: TGTGCCAGCAGCTCCGGGACAGGGTTGGTCGAGCAGTACTTC.